The following is a T cell receptor (beta chain) sequence with its context. This entry comes from a study of blood T cell repertoires in COVID-19. Study details: The cDNA or gDNA used as material had been derived from T cells, B-cell-depleted T cells, or PBMCs.

The Seattle patients joined while their infection was active and were tracked longitudinally afterward. CDR1 and CDR2 (germline): LGHNA, YSLEER. V was clipped by 0 bases and J by 5 bases, with 16 bases between them. The CDR3 extends over 16 amino acids. Repertoires were generated with immunoSEQ multiplex PCR, while TCRdb's copy carries only in-frame clones and drops some. The sample gives about 120,000 clones, more than 80% of which show up once; approximately 5.1% is in the top ten. The V call is TRBV4-3, the J call TRBJ2-5; tentative D call: TRBD1 (6 bases). The sequenced sample was peripheral blood. The origin of this receptor is an older woman with COVID-19, enrolled during active disease. Here the CDR3 DNA reads TGCGCCAGCAGCCAAGAGTTCAGGGGCTTAGGGGAGACCCAGTACTTC. It is translated as CASSQEFRGLGETQYF.